The rows below give T cell receptor beta chains drawn from one sample of a study of T cells after yellow fever vaccination. MiXCR, run by TCRdb on the 5' RACE reads, gives a single entry per CDR3 protein. The data contain approximately 110,000 distinct CDR3 sequences, 7.4% of them singletons. Material: CD4+ T cells sorted from PBMCs, obtained 10 to 11 days after the first yellow fever vaccination. All receptors come from a man younger than 35 who received the YFV17D yellow fever vaccine. CDR3s include the opening cysteine and the closing phenylalanine or tryptophan. The D gene is left open where the match is weak. Size tells how often a clone was seen (once, few, many) or the class of an expanded clone, and some rows leave it out.

J gene: TRBJ1-2
D gene: .
clone size: many
V gene: TRBV6-5
CDR3 DNA: TGTGCCAGCAGTTACGGTGGGACCGGAGGTTATGGCTACACCTTC
CDR3 protein: CASSYGGTGGYGYTF

J gene: TRBJ1-1
D gene: .
clone size: few
V gene: TRBV5-1
CDR3 DNA: TGCGCCAGCAGTTCCATGGGGGTGGGGAACACTGAAGCTTTCTTT
CDR3 protein: CASSSMGVGNTEAFF

J gene: TRBJ1-5
D gene: .
clone size: many
V gene: TRBV27
CDR3 DNA: TGTTGGGGGAGCAATCAGCCCCAGCATTTT
CDR3 protein: CWGSNQPQHF

J gene: TRBJ2-2
D gene: .
clone size: many
V gene: TRBV15
CDR3 DNA: TGTGCCACCAGCAGGACCCAGGGGAAAGGCGACACCGGGGAGCTGTTTTTT
CDR3 protein: CATSRTQGKGDTGELFF

J gene: TRBJ1-4
D gene: TRBD1
clone size: many
V gene: TRBV5-1
CDR3 DNA: TGCGCCAGCAGCATGGACGGGACAGGGATTGAAAAACTGTTTTTT
CDR3 protein: CASSMDGTGIEKLFF

J gene: TRBJ1-5
D gene: .
clone size: .
V gene: TRBV7-2
CDR3 DNA: TGTGCCAGCAGCTTCGACCCCCAGTGGCCCCAGCATTTT
CDR3 protein: CASSFDPQWPQHF

J gene: TRBJ2-3
D gene: .
clone size: few
V gene: TRBV7-2
CDR3 DNA: TGTGCCAGCAGCTTAGTGGGGCAGGGAGCAGATACGCAGTATTTT
CDR3 protein: CASSLVGQGADTQYF

J gene: TRBJ2-7
D gene: TRBD1
clone size: many
V gene: TRBV6-5
CDR3 DNA: TGTGCCAGCAGTTACCACAGGGGGTACTACGAGCAGTACTTC
CDR3 protein: CASSYHRGYYEQYF

J gene: TRBJ1-4
D gene: .
clone size: many
V gene: TRBV5-6
CDR3 DNA: TGTGCCAGCGGGCGAGGGGATGAAAAACTGTTTTTT
CDR3 protein: CASGRGDEKLFF

J gene: TRBJ1-2
D gene: TRBD1
clone size: many
V gene: TRBV6-2/TRBV6-3
CDR3 DNA: TGTGCCAGCAGCCCCGGGACAGGCGCAATTTTCTACACCTTC
CDR3 protein: CASSPGTGAIFYTF

J gene: TRBJ2-3
D gene: .
clone size: many
V gene: TRBV5-1
CDR3 DNA: TGCGCCAGCAGCGCCCTTGGCGGGGGCAACACAGATACGCAGTATTTT
CDR3 protein: CASSALGGGNTDTQYF

J gene: TRBJ2-5
D gene: .
clone size: .
V gene: TRBV2
CDR3 DNA: TGTGCCAGCAGTGCGACGGAGGGATTACAAGAGACCCAGTACTTC
CDR3 protein: CASSATEGLQETQYF

J gene: TRBJ2-3
D gene: TRBD2
clone size: .
V gene: TRBV20-1
CDR3 DNA: TGCAGTGCTCCTAAAGGGAGCGGGGAACGCAGCGGTACGCAGTATTTT
CDR3 protein: CSAPKGSGERSGTQYF

J gene: TRBJ2-7
D gene: .
clone size: many
V gene: TRBV5-6
CDR3 DNA: TGTGCCAGCAGCTCGGGGCCGGGCCGGCTCGAGCAGTACTTC
CDR3 protein: CASSSGPGRLEQYF

J gene: TRBJ2-3
D gene: TRBD2
clone size: many
V gene: TRBV15
CDR3 DNA: TGTGCCACCAGCAGAGACGGGACTAGCGGGGGGTCAGATACGCAGTATTTT
CDR3 protein: CATSRDGTSGGSDTQYF

J gene: TRBJ1-2
D gene: TRBD1
clone size: few
V gene: TRBV7-2
CDR3 DNA: TGTGCCAGCAGCCTAAGGGACAGGGAAGGTGGAGGCTACACCTTC
CDR3 protein: CASSLRDREGGGYTF

J gene: TRBJ1-2
D gene: TRBD1
clone size: .
V gene: TRBV5-4
CDR3 DNA: TGTGCCAGCCTTAGGACAGGGGAAAAATACACCTTC
CDR3 protein: CASLRTGEKYTF

J gene: TRBJ2-1
D gene: TRBD1
clone size: many
V gene: TRBV7-2
CDR3 DNA: TGTGCCAGCAGCTTAGTGGGGACAGGGGATGAGCAGTTCTTC
CDR3 protein: CASSLVGTGDEQFF

J gene: TRBJ2-3
D gene: TRBD2
clone size: .
V gene: TRBV4-3
CDR3 DNA: TGCGCCAGCAGCCAAGATTACGGCAGCGGGGGGGCGGATACGCAGTATTTT
CDR3 protein: CASSQDYGSGGADTQYF

J gene: TRBJ1-2
D gene: .
clone size: few
V gene: TRBV6-1
CDR3 DNA: TGTGCCAGCAAGGGTCTGGGGAACTATGGCTACACCTTC
CDR3 protein: CASKGLGNYGYTF

J gene: TRBJ2-1
D gene: TRBD2
clone size: many
V gene: TRBV4-1
CDR3 DNA: TGCGCCAGCAGCCTGAATTCCGGCGGGGGGGCGGGTGAGCAGTTCTTC
CDR3 protein: CASSLNSGGGAGEQFF

J gene: TRBJ2-3
D gene: .
clone size: many
V gene: TRBV5-1
CDR3 DNA: TGCGCCAGCAGAGGAATTGCTAGCACAGATACGCAGTATTTT
CDR3 protein: CASRGIASTDTQYF

J gene: TRBJ1-6
D gene: .
clone size: .
V gene: TRBV4-2
CDR3 DNA: TGTGCCAGCAGCCCGGGACTCCACTGTAGCAATTCACCCCTCCACTTT
CDR3 protein: CASSPGLHCSNSPLHF

J gene: TRBJ2-1
D gene: TRBD2
clone size: many
V gene: TRBV20-1
CDR3 DNA: TGCAGTGCCCCGGGGCGGGGGGCTCCCAATGAGCAGTTCTTC
CDR3 protein: CSAPGRGAPNEQFF

J gene: TRBJ2-2
D gene: TRBD1
clone size: many
V gene: TRBV6-1
CDR3 DNA: TGTGCCAGCGGATCATCGGGACAGCCCACCGGGGAGCTGTTTTTT
CDR3 protein: CASGSSGQPTGELFF

J gene: TRBJ1-3
D gene: .
clone size: many
V gene: TRBV24-1
CDR3 DNA: TGTGCCACCAGTGACAGCTTGACTGGAAACACCATATATTTT
CDR3 protein: CATSDSLTGNTIYF

J gene: TRBJ2-1
D gene: .
clone size: many
V gene: TRBV20-1
CDR3 DNA: TGCAGTGCTAGAGATCCCCCCGTGGGGTACAATGAGCAGTTCTTC
CDR3 protein: CSARDPPVGYNEQFF

J gene: TRBJ2-5
D gene: TRBD2
clone size: many
V gene: TRBV28
CDR3 DNA: TGTGCCAGCAGTTTCCCCTCTGGGACTATAGAGACCCAGTACTTC
CDR3 protein: CASSFPSGTIETQYF

J gene: TRBJ1-2
D gene: .
clone size: many
V gene: TRBV7-2
CDR3 DNA: TGTGCCAGCAGCCGTCAGAATCCCACATGGGGTGGCTACACCTTC
CDR3 protein: CASSRQNPTWGGYTF

J gene: TRBJ2-1
D gene: TRBD2
clone size: many
V gene: TRBV5-6
CDR3 DNA: TGTGCCAGCAGCTTGTCGGGTGCCGGGGGGGATGAGCAGTTCTTC
CDR3 protein: CASSLSGAGGDEQFF

J gene: TRBJ2-4
D gene: TRBD1
clone size: many
V gene: TRBV6-5
CDR3 DNA: TGTGCCAGCAGTTCACACGGGACAGGGGGTGCGAACATTCAGTACTTC
CDR3 protein: CASSSHGTGGANIQYF

J gene: TRBJ2-5
D gene: .
clone size: many
V gene: TRBV5-4
CDR3 DNA: TGTGCCAGCAGCTTGAATCAGGGGACCGGAGAGACCCAGTACTTC
CDR3 protein: CASSLNQGTGETQYF